This entry concerns a single T cell receptor (beta chain). V dropped 11 bases and J dropped 1 base, with 8 bases sitting between them. The CDR3 runs 11 residues. Germline CDR1 reads SEHNR; CDR2 reads FQNEAQ (reference sequence). The entry originates in a study of blood T cell repertoires in COVID-19. Everyone who took part was roughly 18 to 89 years old, and they came from fewer than 25 US areas. TCRdb's table, derived via immunoSEQ multiplex PCR, lists solely in-frame clones and lacks some. The table records about 280,000 clones, around 90% of them present only once. The source is a woman aged 18-29 years with acute COVID-19. The sample was PBMCs or T cells enriched from blood (not recorded which). J is TRBJ2-5 and V is TRBV7-9; D gene unclear. CDR3 coding DNA: TGTGCCGGAGAGTCCCAAGAGACCCAGTACTTC. Translating gives CAGESQETQYF.